This record concerns one T cell receptor beta chain sequence. This clone has ten or more counts. Its cognate antigen has yet to be identified. One base away there is no much larger clone; base qualities are not given. To prepare the library, PCR was applied. The instrument was an Illumina HiSeq 4000. High-throughput sequencing was used to profile the TCR beta-chain CDR3 region of every patient. Regarding the original processing steps: A classifier to discriminate distant-metastatic papillary thyroid cancer patients was built from CDR3 differences across clinicopathological groups. The Shannon index was used to assess repertoire diversity, and the Morisita-Horn index was used to assess tumor-blood repertoire similarity. TCRdb redid the processing of the public reads, applying fastp at Q25 and MiXCR, and retained in-frame beta chains. TCRdb's processing, not the authors' own work, is the source of the V and J calls. In this sample the table shows over 15,000 clones, 28% of which occur a single time. The ten largest clones represent roughly a sixth of the sample.

The data belong to a study of metastatic and nonmetastatic thyroid tumors (dated by TCRdb to the early 2020s). With regard to the full study: Repertoires were compared across peripheral blood and tumor or nodule tissue samples from malignant and benign thyroid patients.

Before undergoing thyroid surgery, none of the patients had been given any kind of treatment. Using T-cell receptor beta sequencing, the researchers looked back retrospectively at clinical samples from patients, gathered between about 2011 and 2018. From its cysteine to its phenylalanine, the CDR3 spans 14 amino acids. Only the CDR3 DNA stays, 42 bases, in frame from base 1. From V the trimming removes 4 bases and from J it removes 3 bases, while the gene matches leave 4 bases of the junction unaccounted for. For CDR1 and CDR2, the germline V gene (reference sequence) lists DFQATT and SNEGSKA. Overall results and qualifications from the work: TCR beta diversity was reported as significantly higher in malignant tumors than in benign nodules, in both blood and tumor samples.

The receptor was derived from a female donor with papillary thyroid cancer or a benign thyroid nodule (not recorded which). Some clones in this sample may be carry-over from other donors' samples. This chain joins TRBV20-1 to TRBJ2-1; 9 nucleotides in the junction match TRBD2. The source material was tumor tissue. The DNA sequence follows: TGCAGTGCTATTAGCGGGAGACTCTACAATGAGCAGTTCTTC. Translated, this gives CSAISGRLYNEQFF.